This TCR beta chain was sequenced in a study of beta chain features in type 1 diabetes. At the level of the study: Across all samples, over 85 million sorted cells were examined.

From germline, CDR1 is MGHRA and CDR2 YSYEKL. Trimming pared 2 bases from V and 3 bases from J, leaving 23 bases between. CDR3 size: 18 residues. Study results and limitations: Within each of all four CD4+ subsets, Type 1 diabetes patients had TCRB CDR3s that were moderately but significantly shorter. At VDJ recombination sites, type 1 diabetes patients had fewer insertions and more deleted nucleotides.

This clone has a handful of counts. Its antigen is not known. What was sequenced were expressed TCRB transcripts, since all of the isolated RNA had been reverse transcribed. The method was immunoSEQ multiplex PCR; TCRdb's version includes in-frame clones alone and lacks a portion of them. This sample has about 740,000 clones, with about an eighth found just once. Input material: naive CD4+ T cells from blood. This sequence joins TRBV4-1 and TRBJ2-7; D call uncertain. The source is a man aged 18 to 30 with type 1 diabetes. For the CDR3, the DNA is TGCGCCAGCAGCCAAAGATACAGAAAAAGGCTACAGCTCTACGAGCAGTACTTC. It is translated as CASSQRYRKRLQLYEQYF.